Below, 16 T cell receptor beta chains from the same sample are listed, as sequenced in a study of CD8+ T cells in alopecia areata. Reverse transcription of extracted RNA yielded cDNA, which provided the sequencing template. Method: immunoSEQ multiplex PCR; TCRdb's copy keeps in-frame clones and lacks some. The data hold more than 90,000 clones, with roughly two thirds observed a single time. Sequenced: CD4+ T cells sorted from blood. The origin of the receptors is a human donor in good health.

Of note for this clone: Other DNA variants within this sample encode the same CDR3. The V and J genes are TRBV29-1 and TRBJ2-7, with D uncertain. Trimming shortened V by 5 bases and J by 3 bases, and 8 bases separated the two germline ends. CDR3 length: 11 amino acids. Germline CDR1 SQVTM, CDR2 ANQGSEA. CDR3 nucleotides: TGCAGCGTTTTGGTCAGCTACGAGCAGTACTTC. As protein: CSVLVSYEQYF.

V and J are TRBV29-1 and TRBJ1-5; D is unclear. The V gene's germline CDR1 is SQVTM and CDR2 ANQGSEA. With 8 bases removed from V and 8 bases from J, the gap between germline ends came to 16 bases. This CDR3 spans 12 amino acids. CDR3 in amino acids: CSTGGGIEPQHF. The CDR3 bases are TGCAGCACCGGTGGTGGTATTGAGCCCCAGCATTTT. The complete variable domain, with remaining parts taken from reference TRBV29-1 and TRBJ1-5, reads SAVISQKPSRDICQRGTSLTIQCQVDSQVTMMFWYRQQPGQSLTLIATANQGSEATYESGFVIDKFPISRPNLTFSTLTVSNMSPEDSSIYLCSTGGGIEPQHFGDGTRLSIL.

In its sample, this clone was seen a few times. The chain carries TRBV29-1 and TRBJ2-7; D remains unclear. V lost 4 bases and J 6 bases, leaving 13 bases between the germline ends. Per germline, CDR1 SQVTM and CDR2 ANQGSEA. The CDR3 loop spans 12 amino acids. CDR3 nucleotide sequence: TGCAGCGTTGGGCAGTTCATCGGCGAGCAGTACTTC. Its protein product is CSVGQFIGEQYF.

This chain links TRBV30 with TRBJ2-5; TRBD2 agrees at 11 bases. Per germline, CDR1 GTSNPN and CDR2 SVGIG (reference sequence). CDR3 length: 14 residues. With 7 bases clipped from V and 4 bases from J, the junction kept 8 bases outside the gene matches. The CDR3 nucleotides are TGTGCCTCCCATAGCGGGGGGGGAATAGAGACCCAGTACTTC. Translating gives CASHSGGGIETQYF.

This chain joins TRBV12-5 and TRBJ1-2; D might be TRBD1 (5 bases). Trimming removed 5 bases from V and 2 bases from J, with 9 bases in between. Germline lookup yields CDR1 LGHNT and CDR2 FRNRAP. The CDR3 has 13 amino acids. The chain's CDR3 is CASGAGLNYGYTF. The CDR3 DNA sequence: TGTGCTAGTGGTGCGGGACTGAACTATGGCTACACCTTC.

This clone was seen repeatedly, ten times or more. One junction end disagrees with the germline gene, perhaps due to a read error. V and J are TRBV7-9 and TRBJ2-5; 9 bases are a match to TRBD1. This CDR3 spans 11 amino acids. In germline, CDR1 is SEHNR, CDR2 FQNEAQ (reference sequence). In DNA, the CDR3 is TGTGCCAGCAGCTGGGGACAGGGCGGAAACTTC. As protein: CASSWGQGGNF.

This chain joins TRBV9 and TRBJ2-7, with 12 bases lining up with TRBD2. CDR3 length equals 16 residues. The V and J ends lost 0 bases and 1 base, in that order; junction bases with no gene match: 2. Germline CDR1 is SGDLS and CDR2 is YYNGEE. CDR3 region: CASSVALAGGSYEQYF. CDR3 bases: TGTGCCAGCAGCGTAGCACTAGCGGGGGGATCCTACGAGCAGTACTTC. Together with reference TRBV9 and TRBJ2-7, the CDR3 gives the full variable domain: DSGVTQTPKHLITATGQRVTLRCSPRSGDLSVYWYQQSLDQGLQFLIQYYNGEERAKGNILERFSAQQFPDLHSELNLSSLELGDSALYFCASSVALAGGSYEQYFGPGTRLTVT.

The chain joins TRBV5-1 to TRBJ2-3; TRBD1 agrees at 7 bases. The CDR3 totals 13 residues. The trim removed 4 bases at V and 8 bases at J, leaving 7 bases unmatched. Looked up from germline, CDR1 is SGHRS and CDR2 is YFSETQ. This chain's CDR3 is CASSPEGQLTQYF. In DNA, the CDR3 is TGCGCCAGCAGCCCCGAGGGACAGCTTACGCAGTATTTT.

This chain links TRBV6-5 with TRBJ2-5; the D gene could be TRBD1 or TRBD2 (6 bases each). This CDR3 spans 13 amino acids. Per the germline V gene, CDR1 is MNHEY and CDR2 is SVGAGI. V dropped 8 bases and J dropped 1 base, with 11 bases sitting between them. The CDR3 here is CASGRGLQETQYF. CDR3 nucleotide sequence: TGTGCCAGCGGTCGGGGGCTCCAAGAGACCCAGTACTTC.

This rearrangement joins TRBV29-1 to TRBJ1-1; D is possibly TRBD1 (6 bases). Germline V CDR1 and CDR2: SQVTM, ANQGSEA. This CDR3 comprises 12 residues. With 4 bases removed from V and 8 bases from J, the gap between germline ends came to 14 bases. CDR3 sequence reads: CSVASRGGEAFF. Written as DNA, the CDR3 is TGCAGCGTTGCGTCCAGGGGAGGGGAAGCTTTCTTT.

The chain uses TRBV25-1 and TRBJ2-3; weak D call: TRBD1 (6 bases). Germline V gives CDR1 MGHDK, CDR2 SYGVNS. This CDR3 has 16 amino acids. The V and J ends lost 4 bases and 2 bases respectively, with 16 bases between them. The CDR3, as DNA: TGTGCCAGCAGTGCCTCCAGGGGCCTGGTCACAGATACGCAGTATTTT. This encodes CASSASRGLVTDTQYF.

This chain links TRBV7-8 with TRBJ2-3; D is perhaps TRBD2 (7 bases). The germline V gene encodes CDR1 SGHVS and CDR2 FQNEAQ. The CDR3 extends over 16 amino acids. The germline V and J ends were trimmed by 5 bases and 2 bases, with 17 bases remaining between them. The CDR3 loop reads CASSPQGTNPTDTQYF. The CDR3 DNA is TGTGCCAGCAGCCCGCAGGGGACTAATCCCACAGATACGCAGTATTTT.

The chain has TRBV2 and TRBJ1-2, with unresolved D. V lost 5 bases and J 4 bases, leaving 17 bases between the germline ends. The CDR3 has 15 residues. Germline loops: CDR1 SNHLY, CDR2 FYNNEI. CDR3 bases: TGTGCCAGCAGTCCCCCCGGACCGCCGGGCTATGGCTACACCTTC. It is translated as CASSPPGPPGYGYTF.

V and J are TRBV9 and TRBJ1-4; D ambiguous. Deletions cut 0 bases from V and 0 bases from J, with 3 bases between. The CDR3 consists of 14 residues. The germline CDR1 and CDR2 sequences are SGDLS and YYNGEE. CDR3 nucleotides: TGTGCCAGCAGCGTAGGGGCAACTAATGAAAAACTGTTTTTT. This gives the protein CASSVGATNEKLFF.

This clone has only a few counts. The chain recombines TRBV7-8 with TRBJ1-6; tentatively, D is TRBD1 (5 bases). The CDR3 spans 13 residues. Germline CDR1 is SGHVS and CDR2 is FQNEAQ. V lost 0 bases and J 8 bases, leaving 5 bases between the germline ends. The CDR3 loop is CASSLAGDSPLHF. CDR3 in DNA: TGTGCCAGCAGCTTAGCAGGGGATTCACCCCTCCACTTT.

The table lists this clone with a few counts. The chain couples TRBV4-1 to TRBJ1-3, with unresolved D. The V end was cut by 2 bases, the J end by 4 bases, with 6 bases between. Per germline, CDR1 MGHRA and CDR2 YSYEKL. The CDR3 is 13 residues long. The CDR3 coding sequence is TGCGCCAGCAGCCAACTGCACGGAAACACCATATATTTT. As protein: CASSQLHGNTIYF.